The clone carrying this T cell receptor beta chain was seen a handful of times. The sample originates from a study of T cells in Graves' hyperthyroidism and ophthalmopathy. RNA transcripts gave rise to amplified TCR beta CDR3 regions. HTBI primers were employed in a first-round RT-PCR of the TCR CDR3. TCRdb re-analysed the multiplex PCR reads in MiXCR, keeping a single row per CDR3 protein. Found here are roughly 290,000 distinct CDR3 sequences, roughly 15% of them singletons; the top ten hold 7.8%. Disease duration under 2 months; hyperthyroidism patients were aged 18 to 65. Uncontrolled infections, other autoimmune diseases, pregnancy or lactation led to exclusion of patients. The diagnoses drew upon clinical symptoms, serum thyroxine and TRAb, thyroid ultrasound and orbital computed tomography. The length of the CDR3 is 12 residues. CDR1 is MDHEN and CDR2 is SYDVKM in the germline V gene. Deletions cut 11 bases from V and 3 bases from J, with 13 bases between.

Sequenced material: blood. The chain recombines TRBV28 with TRBJ1-2; D may be TRBD1 (6 bases). The clonotype was recovered from a woman aged 25 to 39 with Graves' hyperthyroidism that later progressed to Graves' ophthalmopathy. CDR3 coding DNA: TGTGCCGGGAAGACAGGAGACTATGGCTACACCTTC. Protein sequence: CAGKTGDYGYTF.